This TCR beta chain was sequenced in a study of cytomegalovirus exposure and HLA in healthy donors. Notes on the study in general: In a later analysis, TCR beta V- and J-gene trimming was associated with a missense DCLRE1C variant. A later analysis, which compared TCR beta chains of equal frequency, found the HLA-associated ones more clonally expanded. In an earlier analysis, productive rearrangement rates for most beta V segments clustered near 87% or 30%. TCR association rates varied by HLA locus in a later analysis, with DRB1 highest and HLA-C lowest.

Note on this clone: Its antigen is unknown.

This CDR3 contains 14 residues. V lost 6 bases and J lost 2; bases outside the gene matches: 5. Germline V gene sequence: CDR1 SNHLY, CDR2 FYNNEI. This PCR relied on a set of 60 Vbeta primers and 13 Jbeta primers. This table comes from immunoSEQ multiplex PCR, and its TCRdb copy is limited to in-frame clones, with some not included. Among over 100,000 clones, around 78% were seen once, and the ten largest hold approximately 1.8%. The gene calls are TRBV2 and TRBJ2-3; 7 nucleotides agree with TRBD2. The source is a female donor in good health and CMV-seropositive. Sequences were obtained from PBMCs. The CDR3 DNA reads as TGTGCCAGCAGCCTCCGGGACTACACAGATACGCAGTATTTT. This encodes CASSLRDYTDTQYF.